Each of the 17 T cell receptor beta chains below was sequenced from the same sample in a study of blood T cell repertoires in COVID-19. The method was immunoSEQ multiplex PCR; TCRdb's version includes in-frame clones alone and lacks a portion of them. The sample carries about 110,000 clones, under 80% recorded once. The sequenced sample consisted of peripheral blood. The receptor set was obtained from an older man with active or convalescent COVID-19.

V usage is TRBV4-1 and J usage is TRBJ2-7; 8 positions agree with TRBD2. The CDR3 runs to 17 residues. The V gene end was trimmed by 3 bases and the J gene end by 4 bases; junction bases not matched to a gene: 14. Germline V gives CDR1 MGHRA, CDR2 YSYEKL. CDR3 coding DNA: TGCGCCAGCAGCCAGGGTAGCGGGACATCGGCCATTTACGAGCAGTACTTC. Its protein is CASSQGSGTSAIYEQYF.

The chain employs TRBV6-1 and TRBJ1-2; tentative D call: TRBD1 (5 bases). Trimming shortened V by 2 bases and J by 6 bases, and 16 bases separated the two germline ends. The germline gives CDR1 MNHNS, CDR2 SASEGT. The CDR3 totals 15 residues. This chain's CDR3 is CASSERSQGGNGYTF. Here the CDR3 DNA reads TGTGCCAGCAGTGAACGAAGCCAGGGAGGGAATGGCTACACCTTC.

V and J are TRBV2 and TRBJ1-1, with a weak D call TRBD1 (5 bases). Germline-derived CDR1 and CDR2 are SNHLY and FYNNEI. Trimming shortened V by 4 bases and J by 0 bases, and 9 bases separated the two germline ends. The CDR3 runs to 14 residues. CDR3 nucleotides: TGTGCCAGCAGTGGACAGCGAGTGAACACTGAAGCTTTCTTT. Its translation is CASSGQRVNTEAFF.

The CDR3 coding sequence is TGTGCCAGCAGCTTAGCCAGCTCTGGAAACACCATATATTTT. Protein sequence: CASSLASSGNTIYF. The chain employs TRBV7-2 and TRBJ1-3; no firm D call. Germline V gene sequence: CDR1 SGHTA, CDR2 FQGNSA. Trimming left V 0 bases short and J 0 bases short, with 3 bases between. The CDR3 totals 14 residues.

The V call is TRBV24-1, the J call TRBJ1-4, with a tentative D call TRBD1 (5 bases). Trimming took off 10 bases at V and 0 bases at J, with 14 bases between the two ends. The germline CDR1 and CDR2 sequences are KGHDR and SFDVKD. The CDR3 loop spans 15 amino acids. CDR3 sequence: CATSNSGATNEKLFF. DNA for the CDR3: TGTGCCACATCTAACTCGGGGGCAACTAATGAAAAACTGTTTTTT.

The rearrangement uses TRBV7-6 and TRBJ1-2; possibly TRBD1 for D (6 bases). CDR1 is SGHVS and CDR2 is FNYEAQ in the germline V gene. The CDR3 totals 13 residues. V gave up 4 bases and J gave up 3 bases, with 9 bases separating them. The CDR3, as DNA: TGTGCCAGCAGCTCGGACAGTTACTATGGCTACACCTTC. It translates to CASSSDSYYGYTF.

The rearrangement links TRBV9 to TRBJ2-3; 8 positions agree with TRBD1. In germline, CDR1 is SGDLS, CDR2 YYNGEE. CDR3 size: 14 residues. Trimming at V came to 4 bases and at J to 2 bases, leaving 3 bases not matched to a gene. CDR3 loop: CASSPTGVTDTQYF. CDR3 nucleotides: TGTGCCAGCAGCCCGACAGGGGTCACAGATACGCAGTATTTT.

V is TRBV6-5 and J is TRBJ1-2, with 12 bases matching TRBD1. V lost 2 bases and J lost 7; bases outside the gene matches: 2. CDR3 length: 14 residues. Germline assignment: CDR1 MNHEY and CDR2 SVGAGI. CDR3 region: CASSYRDRGPGYTF. The CDR3 DNA reads TGTGCCAGCAGTTACCGGGACAGGGGGCCTGGCTACACCTTC.

This chain links TRBV6-2 or TRBV6-3 with TRBJ2-3, with TRBD1 matching 7 bases. Germline V CDR1 and CDR2: MNHEY, SVGEGT. With 6 bases clipped from V and 4 bases from J, the junction kept 13 bases outside the gene matches. The CDR3 totals 16 residues. The CDR3 sequence is CASSPPGGRWPDTQYF. The CDR3 nucleotides read TGTGCCAGCAGCCCCCCAGGGGGAAGATGGCCAGATACGCAGTATTTT.

This sequence joins TRBV7-9 and TRBJ2-2; no definite D call. This CDR3 is built from 13 residues. V was shortened by 2 bases and J by 6 bases, with 7 bases between the two germline ends. The V gene's germline CDR1 is SEHNR and CDR2 FQNEAQ (reference sequence). DNA for the CDR3: TGTGCCAGCAGCTTATTGTATTCCGGGGAGCTGTTTTTT. Its protein product is CASSLLYSGELFF.

The chain couples TRBV18 to TRBJ2-5; D gene uncertain. There are 16 residues in the CDR3. The ends were cut back, 0 bases at V and 2 bases at J, with 13 bases in the middle. From germline, CDR1 is KGHSH and CDR2 LQKENI. The CDR3 sequence: CASSPPRPAKQETQYF. The CDR3 DNA sequence: TGTGCCAGCTCACCACCTCGGCCAGCGAAACAAGAGACCCAGTACTTC.

The rearrangement joins TRBV7-9 to TRBJ1-4; D possibly corresponds to TRBD1 (6 bases). The V gene lost 1 base and the J gene lost 0 bases, with 6 bases spanning the gap. The CDR3 totals 15 residues. Germline CDR1 SEHNR, CDR2 FQNEAQ (reference sequence). CDR3 amino acids: CASSLGQATNEKLFF. In DNA, the CDR3 is TGTGCCAGCAGCTTAGGACAGGCAACTAATGAAAAACTGTTTTTT.

The chain employs TRBV3-1 (or the pseudogene TRBV3-2) and TRBJ2-7; TRBD2 matches 7 bases. This CDR3 contains 13 residues. V shed 1 base and J 4 bases; nucleotides not matched to a gene: 1. In germline, CDR1 is LGHDT, CDR2 YNNKEL (reference sequence). CDR3 in amino acids: CASSQAGGYEQYF. The CDR3 DNA reads as TGTGCCAGCAGCCAAGCGGGAGGATACGAGCAGTACTTC.

The chain joins TRBV6-5 to TRBJ2-7; 10 bases line up with TRBD2. Germline V gene sequence: CDR1 MNHEY, CDR2 SVGAGI. The junction had 4 bases not matched to a gene; V was cut back by 2 bases and J by 6 bases. The CDR3 is made up of 14 amino acids. The CDR3 bases are TGTGCCAGCAGTTACCGGACTAGCGGCCGCGAGCAGTACTTC. Protein: CASSYRTSGREQYF.

The chain recombines TRBV4-2 with TRBJ1-5; 8 nucleotides agree with TRBD1. V dropped 0 bases and J dropped 6; count of bases not matched to a gene: 16. This CDR3 contains 19 residues. Germline-derived CDR1 and CDR2 are LGHNA and YNFKEQ. As DNA, the CDR3 is TGTGCCAGCAGCCAAGATGGTTTCAGTGGGCAGGGGGCCGGTCAGCCCCAGCATTTT. Its protein is CASSQDGFSGQGAGQPQHF.

The genes are TRBV2 and TRBJ2-7, with 8 bases aligning to TRBD1. This CDR3 comprises 15 residues. Unmatched junction bases numbered 10, after V lost 6 bases and J lost 3 bases. Germline V CDR1 and CDR2: SNHLY, FYNNEI. CDR3 loop: CASRTTGEVSYEQYF. The CDR3 coding sequence is TGTGCCAGCAGGACGACAGGGGAAGTAAGCTACGAGCAGTACTTC.

J is TRBJ2-4 and V is TRBV9; 8 bases align to TRBD1. The germline V gene has CDR1 SGDLS and CDR2 YYNGEE. J gave up 10 bases and V 4 bases, and 13 bases lay outside the gene matches. The CDR3 is 15 residues long. The CDR3 loop reads CASSTDRGPKIIQYF. The CDR3 DNA reads TGTGCCAGCAGCACCGACAGGGGCCCCAAAATTATTCAGTACTTC.